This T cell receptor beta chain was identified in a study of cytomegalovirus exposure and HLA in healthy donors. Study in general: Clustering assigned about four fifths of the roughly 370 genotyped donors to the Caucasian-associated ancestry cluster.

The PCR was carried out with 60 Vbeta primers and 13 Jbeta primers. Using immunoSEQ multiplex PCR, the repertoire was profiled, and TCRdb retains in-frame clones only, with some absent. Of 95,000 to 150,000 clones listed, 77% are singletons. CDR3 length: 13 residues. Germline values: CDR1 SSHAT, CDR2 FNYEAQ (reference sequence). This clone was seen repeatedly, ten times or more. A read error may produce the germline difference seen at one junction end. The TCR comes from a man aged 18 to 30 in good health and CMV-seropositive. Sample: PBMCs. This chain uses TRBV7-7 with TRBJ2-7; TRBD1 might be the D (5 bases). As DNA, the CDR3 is TGTGCTAGCAGCCTCGACAGCTCCTACGAGCAGTACTTC. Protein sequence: CASSLDSSYEQYF.